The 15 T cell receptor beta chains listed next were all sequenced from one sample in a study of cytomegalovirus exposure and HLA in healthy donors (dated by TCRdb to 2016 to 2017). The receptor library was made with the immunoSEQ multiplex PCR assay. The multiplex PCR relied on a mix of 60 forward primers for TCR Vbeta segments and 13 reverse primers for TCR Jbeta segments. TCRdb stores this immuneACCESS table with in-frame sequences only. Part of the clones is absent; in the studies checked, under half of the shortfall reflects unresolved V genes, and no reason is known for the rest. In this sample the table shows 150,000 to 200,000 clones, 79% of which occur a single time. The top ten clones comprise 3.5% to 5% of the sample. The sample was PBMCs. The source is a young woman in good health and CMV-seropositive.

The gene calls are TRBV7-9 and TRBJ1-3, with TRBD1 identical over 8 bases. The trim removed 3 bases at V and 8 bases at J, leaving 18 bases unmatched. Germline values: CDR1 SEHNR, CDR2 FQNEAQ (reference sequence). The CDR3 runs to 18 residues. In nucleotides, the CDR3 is TGTGCCAGCAGCTTTACCCGTAGGACAGGGCCCTCGGGGGACACCATATATTTT. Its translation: CASSFTRRTGPSGDTIYF. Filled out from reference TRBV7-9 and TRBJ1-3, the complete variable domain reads DTGVSQNPRHKITKRGQNVTFRCDPISEHNRLYWYRQTLGQGPEFLTYFQNEAQLEKSRLLSDRFSAERPKGSFSTLEIQRTEQGDSAMYLCASSFTRRTGPSGDTIYFGEGSWLTVV.

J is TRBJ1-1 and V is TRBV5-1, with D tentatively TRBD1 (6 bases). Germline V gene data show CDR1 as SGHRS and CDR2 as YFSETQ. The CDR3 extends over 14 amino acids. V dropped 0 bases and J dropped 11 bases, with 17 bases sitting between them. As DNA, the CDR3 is TGCGCCAGCAGCTTGGAGGCGGGGGACACGACGGCTTTCTTT. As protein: CASSLEAGDTTAFF.

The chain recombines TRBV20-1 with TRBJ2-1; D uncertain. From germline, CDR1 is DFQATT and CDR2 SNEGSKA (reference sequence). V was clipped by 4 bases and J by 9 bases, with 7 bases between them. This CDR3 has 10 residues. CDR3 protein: CSATGSEQFF. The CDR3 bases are TGCAGTGCTACAGGAAGTGAGCAGTTCTTC.

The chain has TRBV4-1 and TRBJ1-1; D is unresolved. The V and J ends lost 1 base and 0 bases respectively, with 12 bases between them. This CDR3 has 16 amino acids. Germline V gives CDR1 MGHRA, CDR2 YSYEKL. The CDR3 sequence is CASSQVFTVLNTEAFF. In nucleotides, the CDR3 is TGCGCCAGCAGCCAAGTGTTTACAGTCTTGAACACTGAAGCTTTCTTT.

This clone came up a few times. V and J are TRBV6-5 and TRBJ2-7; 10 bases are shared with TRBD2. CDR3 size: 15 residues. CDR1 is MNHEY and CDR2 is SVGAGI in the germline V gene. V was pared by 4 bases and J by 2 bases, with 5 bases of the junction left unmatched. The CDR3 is CASSFAGTSAYEQYF. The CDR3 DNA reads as TGTGCCAGCAGTTTCGCGGGGACTAGCGCCTACGAGCAGTACTTC.

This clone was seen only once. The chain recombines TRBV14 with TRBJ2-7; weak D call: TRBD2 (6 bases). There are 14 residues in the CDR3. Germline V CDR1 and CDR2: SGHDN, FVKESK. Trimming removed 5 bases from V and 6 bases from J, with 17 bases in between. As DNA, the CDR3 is TGTGCCAGCAGCTCTAGGGGCTCCGGGGGCGAGCAGTACTTC. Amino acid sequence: CASSSRGSGGEQYF.

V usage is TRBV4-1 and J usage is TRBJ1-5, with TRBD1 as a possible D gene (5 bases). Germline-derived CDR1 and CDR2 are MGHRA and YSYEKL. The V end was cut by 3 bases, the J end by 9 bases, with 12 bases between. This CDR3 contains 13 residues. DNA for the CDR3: TGCGCCAGCAGCCAGGGGGGGACCCGGCCCCAGCATTTT. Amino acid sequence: CASSQGGTRPQHF.

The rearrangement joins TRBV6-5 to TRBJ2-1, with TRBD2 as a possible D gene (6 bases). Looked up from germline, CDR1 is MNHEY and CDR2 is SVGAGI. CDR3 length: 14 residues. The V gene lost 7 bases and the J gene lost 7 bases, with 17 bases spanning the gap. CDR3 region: CASNTGGTGNEQFF. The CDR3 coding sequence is TGTGCCAGCAACACTGGGGGGACGGGGAATGAGCAGTTCTTC.

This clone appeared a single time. The CDR3 protein is CASRKGDHTDTQYF. CDR3 sequence (DNA): TGCGCCAGCAGAAAGGGGGATCATACAGATACGCAGTATTTT. The chain carries TRBV5-1 and TRBJ2-3; D is possibly TRBD1 (6 bases). The ends were cut back, 5 bases at V and 3 bases at J, with 13 bases in the middle. The CDR3 consists of 14 residues. Germline assignment: CDR1 SGHRS and CDR2 YFSETQ.

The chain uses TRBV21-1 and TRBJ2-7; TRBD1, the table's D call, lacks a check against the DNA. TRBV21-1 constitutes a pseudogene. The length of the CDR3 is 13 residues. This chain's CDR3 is CASSDRAPYEQYF. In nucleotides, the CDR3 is TGTGCCAGCAGCGACAGGGCCCCCTACGAGCAGTACTTC.

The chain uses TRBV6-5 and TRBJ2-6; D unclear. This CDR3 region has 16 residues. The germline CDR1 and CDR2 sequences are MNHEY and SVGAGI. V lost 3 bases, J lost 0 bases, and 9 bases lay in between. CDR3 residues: CASSYAAHSGANVLTF. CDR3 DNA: TGTGCCAGCAGTTATGCCGCACACTCTGGGGCCAACGTCCTGACTTTC.

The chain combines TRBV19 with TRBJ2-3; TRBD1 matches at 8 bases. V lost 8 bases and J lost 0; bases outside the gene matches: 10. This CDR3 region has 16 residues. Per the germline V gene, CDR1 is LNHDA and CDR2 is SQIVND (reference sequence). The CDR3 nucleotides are TGTGCCAGTCGAGATCGGGGACAGGTCAGCACAGATACGCAGTATTTT. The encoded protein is CASRDRGQVSTDTQYF.

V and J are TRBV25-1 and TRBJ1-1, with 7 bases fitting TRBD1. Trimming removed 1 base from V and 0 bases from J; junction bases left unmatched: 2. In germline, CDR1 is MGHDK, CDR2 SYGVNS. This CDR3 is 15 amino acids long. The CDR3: CASSEWDSLNTEAFF. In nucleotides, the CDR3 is TGTGCCAGCAGTGAATGGGACAGTTTGAACACTGAAGCTTTCTTT.

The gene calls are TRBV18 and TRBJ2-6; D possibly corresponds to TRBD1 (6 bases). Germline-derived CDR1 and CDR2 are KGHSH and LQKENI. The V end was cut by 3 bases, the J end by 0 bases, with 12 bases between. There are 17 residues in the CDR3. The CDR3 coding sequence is TGTGCCAGCTCACCCCAGGGGCAGAGCTCTGGGGCCAACGTCCTGACTTTC. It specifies CASSPQGQSSGANVLTF.

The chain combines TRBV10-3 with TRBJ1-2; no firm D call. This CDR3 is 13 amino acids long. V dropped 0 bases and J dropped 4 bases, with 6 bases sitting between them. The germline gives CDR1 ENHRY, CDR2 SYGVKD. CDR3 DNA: TGTGCCATCAGTGAGTCAGAGGCCTATGGCTACACCTTC. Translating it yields CAISESEAYGYTF.